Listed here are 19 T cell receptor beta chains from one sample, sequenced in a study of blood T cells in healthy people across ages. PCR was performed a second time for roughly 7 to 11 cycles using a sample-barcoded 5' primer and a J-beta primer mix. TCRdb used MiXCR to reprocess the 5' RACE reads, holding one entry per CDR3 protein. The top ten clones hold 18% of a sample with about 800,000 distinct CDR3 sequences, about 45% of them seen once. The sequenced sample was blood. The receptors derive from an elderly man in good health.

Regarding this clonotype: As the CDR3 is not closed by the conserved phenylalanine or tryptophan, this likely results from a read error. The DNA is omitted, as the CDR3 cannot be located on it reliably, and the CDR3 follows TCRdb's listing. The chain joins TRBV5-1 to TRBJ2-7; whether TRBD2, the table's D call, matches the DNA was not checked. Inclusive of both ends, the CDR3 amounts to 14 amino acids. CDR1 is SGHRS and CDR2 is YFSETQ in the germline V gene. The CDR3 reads CACSRQGLTTSSTS.

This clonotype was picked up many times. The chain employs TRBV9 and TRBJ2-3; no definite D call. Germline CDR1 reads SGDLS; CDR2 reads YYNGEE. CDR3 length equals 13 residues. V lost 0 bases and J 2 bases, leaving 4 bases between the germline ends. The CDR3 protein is CASSVGVTDTQYF. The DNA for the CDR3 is TGTGCCAGCAGCGTAGGGGTCACAGATACGCAGTATTTT. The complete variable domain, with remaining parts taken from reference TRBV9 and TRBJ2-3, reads DSGVTQTPKHLITATGQRVTLRCSPRSGDLSVYWYQQSLDQGLQFLIQYYNGEERAKGNILERFSAQQFPDLHSELNLSSLELGDSALYFCASSVGVTDTQYFGPGTRLTVL.

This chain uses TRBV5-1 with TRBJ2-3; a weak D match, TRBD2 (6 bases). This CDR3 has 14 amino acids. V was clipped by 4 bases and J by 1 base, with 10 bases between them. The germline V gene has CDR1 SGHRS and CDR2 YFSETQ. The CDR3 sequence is CASSGGKGTDTQYF. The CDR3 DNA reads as TGCGCCAGCAGCGGGGGGAAGGGCACAGATACGCAGTATTTT.

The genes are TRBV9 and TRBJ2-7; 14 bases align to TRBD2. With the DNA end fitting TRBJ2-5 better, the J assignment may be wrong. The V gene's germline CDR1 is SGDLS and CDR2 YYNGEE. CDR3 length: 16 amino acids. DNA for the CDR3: TGTGCCAGCAGCGCAGGGACTAGCGGGAGCGGGGAGACCCAGTACTTC. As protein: CASSAGTSGSGETQYF.

The CDR3 is CASSRQGFEAFF. CDR3 bases: TGTGCCAGCAGCCGACAGGGTTTTGAAGCTTTCTTT. The rearrangement joins TRBV14 to TRBJ1-1; 7 positions agree with TRBD1. V shed 4 bases and J 7 bases; nucleotides not matched to a gene: 3. The length of the CDR3 is 12 residues. In germline, CDR1 is SGHDN, CDR2 FVKESK.

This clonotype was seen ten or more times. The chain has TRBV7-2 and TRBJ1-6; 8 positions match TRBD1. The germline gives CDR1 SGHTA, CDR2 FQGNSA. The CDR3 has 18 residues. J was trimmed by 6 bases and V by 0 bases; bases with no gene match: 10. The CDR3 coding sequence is TGTGCCAGCAGCTTAGCCTACAGGGGGAGCGGCGGTAATTCACCCCTCCACTTT. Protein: CASSLAYRGSGGNSPLHF. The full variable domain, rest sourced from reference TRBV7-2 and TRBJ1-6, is GAGVSQSPSNKVTEKGKDVELRCDPISGHTALYWYRQSLGQGLEFLIYFQGNSAPDKSGLPSDRFSAERTGGSVSTLTIQRTQQEDSAVYLCASSLAYRGSGGNSPLHFGNGTRLTVT.

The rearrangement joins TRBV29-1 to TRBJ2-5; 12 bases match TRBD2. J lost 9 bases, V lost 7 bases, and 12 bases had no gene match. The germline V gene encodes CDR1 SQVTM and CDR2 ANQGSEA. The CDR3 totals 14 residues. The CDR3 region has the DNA TGCAGCGGATCCGGACTAGCGGGGCCAGGGGCCCAGTACTTC. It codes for CSGSGLAGPGAQYF.

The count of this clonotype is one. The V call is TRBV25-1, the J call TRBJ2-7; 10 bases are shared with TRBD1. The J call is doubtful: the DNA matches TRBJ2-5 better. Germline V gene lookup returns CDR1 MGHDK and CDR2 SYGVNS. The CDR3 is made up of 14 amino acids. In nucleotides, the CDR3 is TGTGCCAGCAGTGAAATGGGACAGGGGGAGACCCAGTACTTC. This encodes CASSEMGQGETQYF.

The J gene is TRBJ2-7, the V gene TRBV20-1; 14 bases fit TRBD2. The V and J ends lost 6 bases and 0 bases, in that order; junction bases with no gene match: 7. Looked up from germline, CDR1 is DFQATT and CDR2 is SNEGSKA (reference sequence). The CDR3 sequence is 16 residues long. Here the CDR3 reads CSAQGTSGSDSYEQYF. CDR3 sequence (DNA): TGCAGTGCCCAAGGGACTAGCGGGAGTGACTCCTACGAGCAGTACTTC.

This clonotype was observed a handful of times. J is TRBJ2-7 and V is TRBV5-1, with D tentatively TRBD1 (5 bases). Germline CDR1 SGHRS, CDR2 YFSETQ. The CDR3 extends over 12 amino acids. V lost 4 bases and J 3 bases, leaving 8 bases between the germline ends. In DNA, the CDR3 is TGCGCCAGCAGCCAAGGGGACTACGAGCAGTACTTC. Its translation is CASSQGDYEQYF.

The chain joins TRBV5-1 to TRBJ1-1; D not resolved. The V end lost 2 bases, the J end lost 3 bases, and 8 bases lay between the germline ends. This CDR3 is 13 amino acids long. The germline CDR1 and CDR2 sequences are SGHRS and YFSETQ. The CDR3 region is CASSFSLDTEAFF. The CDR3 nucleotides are TGCGCCAGCAGCTTTTCCTTGGACACTGAAGCTTTCTTT.

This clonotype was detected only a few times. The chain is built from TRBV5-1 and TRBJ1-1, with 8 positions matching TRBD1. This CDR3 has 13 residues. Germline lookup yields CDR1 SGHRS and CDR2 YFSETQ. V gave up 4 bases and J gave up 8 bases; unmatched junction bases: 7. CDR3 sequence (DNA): TGCGCCAGCAGCCTGGATGGACAGGGCGAAGCTTTCTTT. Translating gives CASSLDGQGEAFF.

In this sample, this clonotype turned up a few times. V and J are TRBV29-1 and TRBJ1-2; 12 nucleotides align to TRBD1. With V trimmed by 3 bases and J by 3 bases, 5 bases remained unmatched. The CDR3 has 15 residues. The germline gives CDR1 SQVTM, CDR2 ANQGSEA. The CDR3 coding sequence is TGCAGCGTTGAGGGTGGGACAGGGGGCGACTATGGCTACACCTTC. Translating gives CSVEGGTGGDYGYTF.

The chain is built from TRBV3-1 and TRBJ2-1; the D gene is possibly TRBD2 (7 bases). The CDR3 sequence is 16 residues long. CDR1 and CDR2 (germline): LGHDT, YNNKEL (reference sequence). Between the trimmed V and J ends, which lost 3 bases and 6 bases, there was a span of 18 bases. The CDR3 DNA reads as TGTGCCAGCAGCCACCAAACGAGCGGGACACGCAATGAGCAGTTCTTC. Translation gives CASSHQTSGTRNEQFF.

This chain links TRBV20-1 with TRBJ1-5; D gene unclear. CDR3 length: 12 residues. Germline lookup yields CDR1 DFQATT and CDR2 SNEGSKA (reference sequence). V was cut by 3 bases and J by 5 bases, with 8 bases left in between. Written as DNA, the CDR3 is TGCAGTGCTAGCCGACAAGATCAGCCCCAGCATTTT. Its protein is CSASRQDQPQHF.

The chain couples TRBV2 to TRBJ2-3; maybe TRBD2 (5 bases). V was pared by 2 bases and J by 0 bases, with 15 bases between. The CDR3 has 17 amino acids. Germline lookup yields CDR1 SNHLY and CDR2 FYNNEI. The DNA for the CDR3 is TGTGCCAGCAGTGAACGGGCGGGCGGGTCGAGCACAGATACGCAGTATTTT. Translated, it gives CASSERAGGSSTDTQYF.

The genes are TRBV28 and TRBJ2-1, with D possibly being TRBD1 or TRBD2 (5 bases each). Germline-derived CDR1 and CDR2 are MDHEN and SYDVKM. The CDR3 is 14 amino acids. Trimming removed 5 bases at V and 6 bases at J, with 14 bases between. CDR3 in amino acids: CASSGDGGPNEQFF. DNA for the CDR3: TGTGCCAGCAGTGGGGACGGTGGTCCCAATGAGCAGTTCTTC. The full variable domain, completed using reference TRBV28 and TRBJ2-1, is DVKVTQSSRYLVKRTGEKVFLECVQDMDHENMFWYRQDPGLGLRLIYFSYDVKMKEKGDIPEGYSVSREKKERFSLILESASTNQTSMYLCASSGDGGPNEQFFGPGTRLTVL.

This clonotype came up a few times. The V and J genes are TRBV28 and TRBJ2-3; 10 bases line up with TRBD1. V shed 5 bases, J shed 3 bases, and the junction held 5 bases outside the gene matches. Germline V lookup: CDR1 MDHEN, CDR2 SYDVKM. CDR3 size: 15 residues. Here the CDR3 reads CASSPWGQGTDTQYF. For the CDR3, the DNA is TGTGCCAGCAGTCCATGGGGACAGGGGACAGATACGCAGTATTTT.

The CDR3 spells CASSPPGASGNTGELFF. The DNA for the CDR3 is TGTGCCAGCTCACCACCTGGGGCTAGCGGGAACACCGGGGAGCTGTTTTTT. This chain joins TRBV18 and TRBJ2-2, with 7 bases that match TRBD2. V lost 0 bases to trimming and J lost 1 base; unmatched junction nucleotides: 5. This CDR3 has 17 residues. Germline V gene data show CDR1 as KGHSH and CDR2 as LQKENI.